This T cell receptor (beta chain) is drawn from a study of CD8 T cells in Susac syndrome. With regard to this clonotype: The antigen is not known.

Random-hexamer reverse transcription was applied to about 0.5 to 1 ug RNA. Multiplex PCR with immunoSEQ amplified the TCR beta CDR3 across 54 Vbeta and 13 Jbeta. TCRdb called the immunoSEQ multiplex PCR reads again in MiXCR, with one record for every CDR3 protein. The table has some 260,000 distinct CDR3 sequences, approximately 85% seen once; the top ten hold around 0.11%. The CDR3 consists of 15 residues. Germline V gene sequence: CDR1 MNHNS, CDR2 SASEGT. The trim removed 5 bases at V and 10 bases at J, leaving 13 bases unmatched. General observations from the study: The authors acknowledged that their TCR sequencing and HLA analysis involved a relatively small number of individuals.

The rearrangement joins TRBV6-1 to TRBJ2-1, with TRBD2 matching 8 bases. The sequenced sample consisted of CD8+ T cells from PBMCs. This clonotype originated in a human donor with multiple sclerosis. CDR3 sequence reads: CASSPSGRGFLEQFF. The CDR3 DNA sequence: TGTGCCAGCAGTCCCAGCGGGAGAGGGTTTTTAGAGCAGTTCTTC.